A single T cell receptor beta chain is shown here with its context. Antigen specificity is unknown. This entry is derived from a study of cytomegalovirus exposure and HLA in healthy donors. The wider study: Caucasian-associated ancestry cluster membership applied to just over 80% of around 400 genotyped donors. Study conclusions and caveats: HLA alleles were associated with 16,000 or so TCR beta sequences in a later analysis at 0.05 false discovery rate.

The PCR made use of 60 Vbeta and 13 Jbeta primers. Using immunoSEQ multiplex PCR, the repertoire was profiled, and TCRdb retains in-frame clones only, with some absent. The sample shows under 95,000 clones, over 75% of them seen only once. The CDR3 consists of 15 residues. Germline V gene sequence: CDR1 KGHSH, CDR2 LQKENI. Trimming pared 3 bases from V and 5 bases from J, leaving 15 bases between. The V gene is TRBV18, the J gene TRBJ2-3, with D perhaps matching TRBD1 (7 bases). The specimen sequenced was PBMCs. This TCR was sampled from a man in his thirties or forties in good health and CMV-seropositive. The CDR3 DNA reads TGTGCCAGCTCACCCGACAGGGCGGAGGGAGATACGCAGTATTTT. Its protein is CASSPDRAEGDTQYF.